This T cell receptor (beta chain) originates from a study of shared clonotypes between healthy human individuals. Naivety among CD8 cells was defined by CD45RO negativity and positive CCR7 selection, thereby excluding terminally differentiated effector memory CD45RA+ cells. This CDR3 region has 17 residues. Trimming cost V 1 base and J 2 bases, with 15 bases left between them. CDR1 and CDR2 from the germline V gene are MDHEN and SYDVKM. The assay used deep level. Original processing methods: Filtering was not the same, since immunoSEQ gave junction-only sequences without quality scores. The table came from immunoSEQ multiplex PCR; TCRdb's copy has only in-frame clones and leaves some out. V, J and clone size are those of that table, while D and trimming were read from the DNA. The repertoire holds 1.5 million to 2.5 million clones, with about 95% as singletons.

The TCR sequence derives from a man younger than 35 in good health. Material for sequencing was naive CD8+ T cells sorted from blood. The chain has TRBV28 and TRBJ1-5; weak D call: TRBD1 (5 bases). CDR3 DNA sequence: TGTGCCAGCAGTTTATCCCGGCAGGGCTGGGGCAATCAGCCCCAGCATTTT. Its protein product is CASSLSRQGWGNQPQHF.